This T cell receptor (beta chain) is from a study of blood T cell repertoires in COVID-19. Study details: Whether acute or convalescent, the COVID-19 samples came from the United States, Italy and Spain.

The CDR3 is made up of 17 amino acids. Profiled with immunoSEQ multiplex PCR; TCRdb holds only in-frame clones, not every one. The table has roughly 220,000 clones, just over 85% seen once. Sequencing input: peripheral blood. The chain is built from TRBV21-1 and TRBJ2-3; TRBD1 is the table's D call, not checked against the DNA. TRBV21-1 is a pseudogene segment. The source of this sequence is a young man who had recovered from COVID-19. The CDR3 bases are TGTGCCAGCAGCAACACGTGTTCCGGACAGGTCACAGATACGCAGTATTTT. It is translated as CASSNTCSGQVTDTQYF.